A selection of T cell receptor beta chains follows, all from one sample in a study of CD8 T cells in ankylosing spondylitis. Via MiXCR, TCRdb re-called the 5' RACE reads, giving one row per CDR3 protein. Among about 96,000 distinct CDR3 sequences, just under 9% were seen once, and the ten largest hold roughly 4.6%. The sequenced sample consisted of blood, either unsorted or a sorted T cell fraction (not recorded which). The receptors originated from a male donor with ankylosing spondylitis or in good health (not recorded which). Each CDR3 is given with its conserved first and last residue. A D gene is named only where the DNA matches it firmly. Expanded clones are given a class, and other clones once, few, many or no size at all.

V	size	J	D	CDR3	DNA
TRBV4-1	many	TRBJ2-1	TRBD1	CASSGNRGLPFNEQFF	TGCGCCAGCAGCGGGAACAGGGGCCTACCATTCAATGAGCAGTTCTTC
TRBV5-1	many	TRBJ1-4	-	CASSLERPGNEKLFF	TGCGCCAGCAGCTTGGAGAGGCCAGGGAATGAAAAACTGTTTTTT
TRBV12-3/TRBV12-4	many	TRBJ2-7	-	CASSFGEGPYEQYF	TGTGCCAGCAGTTTCGGGGAAGGACCCTACGAGCAGTACTTC
TRBV12-3/TRBV12-4	-	TRBJ2-3	-	CASSFSPIPGTQYF	TGTGCCAGCAGTTTTAGCCCGATCCCTGGTACGCAGTATTTT
TRBV18	many	TRBJ1-1	TRBD1	CASSPQGARAEAFF	TGTGCCAGCTCACCACAGGGGGCGCGGGCTGAAGCTTTCTTT
TRBV12-3/TRBV12-4	-	TRBJ1-2	TRBD1	CASSLVTGGSGYTF	TGTGCCAGCAGTTTAGTGACAGGGGGCTCTGGCTACACCTTC
TRBV6-1	many	TRBJ2-1	-	CASSEDSGKQFF	TGTGCCAGCAGTGAGGACAGCGGAAAGCAGTTCTTC
TRBV5-4	many	TRBJ2-2	TRBD1	CASSWGGQGPGELFF	TGTGCCAGCAGCTGGGGGGGACAGGGGCCCGGGGAGCTGTTTTTT
TRBV6-5	many	TRBJ1-5	-	CASSYTVSGRSNQPQHF	TGTGCCAGCAGTTACACGGTTTCTGGGAGGAGCAATCAGCCCCAGCATTTT
TRBV20-1	many	TRBJ2-2	TRBD2	CSAISGGNAGELFF	TGCAGTGCTATTAGCGGGGGAAATGCCGGGGAGCTGTTTTTT
TRBV20-1	-	TRBJ2-1	TRBD1	CSAIPGRGRNNEQFF	TGCAGTGCTATCCCCGGCAGGGGGCGAAACAATGAGCAGTTCTTC
TRBV5-6	many	TRBJ2-1	TRBD1	CASSPYGDRVYNEQFF	TGTGCCAGCAGCCCGTATGGGGACAGGGTCTACAATGAGCAGTTCTTC